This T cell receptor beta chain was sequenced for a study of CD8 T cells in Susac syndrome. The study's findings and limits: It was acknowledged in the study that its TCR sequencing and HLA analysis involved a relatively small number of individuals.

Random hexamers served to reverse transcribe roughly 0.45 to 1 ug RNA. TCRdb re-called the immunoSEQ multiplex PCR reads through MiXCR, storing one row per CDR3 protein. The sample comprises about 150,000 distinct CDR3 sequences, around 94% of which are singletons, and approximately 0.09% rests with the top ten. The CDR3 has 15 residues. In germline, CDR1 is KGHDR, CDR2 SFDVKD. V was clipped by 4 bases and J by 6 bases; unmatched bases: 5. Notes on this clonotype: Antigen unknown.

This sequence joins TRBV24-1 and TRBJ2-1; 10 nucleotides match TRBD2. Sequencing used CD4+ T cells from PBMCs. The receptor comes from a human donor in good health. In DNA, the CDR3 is TGTGCCACCAGTGAGGCTAGCGGGAGTTCCAATGAGCAGTTCTTC. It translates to CATSEASGSSNEQFF.